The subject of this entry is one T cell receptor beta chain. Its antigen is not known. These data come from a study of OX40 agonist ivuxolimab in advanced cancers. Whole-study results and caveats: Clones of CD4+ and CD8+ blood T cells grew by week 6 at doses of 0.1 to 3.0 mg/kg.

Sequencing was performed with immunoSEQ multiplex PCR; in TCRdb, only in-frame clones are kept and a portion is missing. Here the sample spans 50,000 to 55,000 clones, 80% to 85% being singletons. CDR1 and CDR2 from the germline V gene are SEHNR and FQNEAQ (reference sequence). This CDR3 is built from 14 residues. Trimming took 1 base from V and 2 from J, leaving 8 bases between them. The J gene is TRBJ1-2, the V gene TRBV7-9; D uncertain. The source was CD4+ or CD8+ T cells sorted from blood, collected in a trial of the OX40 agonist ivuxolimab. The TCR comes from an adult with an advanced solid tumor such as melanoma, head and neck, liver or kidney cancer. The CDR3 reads CASSLVGGNYGYTF. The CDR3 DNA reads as TGTGCCAGCAGCTTAGTCGGCGGGAACTATGGCTACACCTTC.